The 24 T cell receptor beta chains below were found in one sample sequenced in a study of control samples from healthy donors and cancer patients. Sequencing used immunoSEQ multiplex PCR; TCRdb keeps in-frame clones, though not all of them. The data contain about 130,000 clones, roughly 84% of them singletons. Material for sequencing was blood. Receptor source: a man aged 45 to 65 in good health.

This clone was seen more than once but under ten times. Written as DNA, the CDR3 is TGCGCCAGCAGCCCGGGGGGACGGCGGGAAGAGCAGTTCTTC. Amino acid sequence: CASSPGGRREEQFF. J is TRBJ2-1 and V is TRBV5-1; 7 nucleotides agree with TRBD2. This CDR3 is built from 14 residues. The V segment lost 4 bases and the J segment 10 bases; nucleotides outside the gene matches: 11. Germline V gene sequence: CDR1 SGHRS, CDR2 YFSETQ.

This clone has just one count. J is TRBJ2-5 and V is TRBV11-2, with 11 bases matching TRBD2. The CDR3 totals 14 residues. V shed 4 bases, J shed 5 bases, and the junction held 3 bases outside the gene matches. Germline V gene lookup returns CDR1 SGHAT and CDR2 FQNNGV. The DNA for the CDR3 is TGTGCCAGCAGCTATTTAGCGGGGGGGGAGACCCAGTACTTC. Its translation is CASSYLAGGETQYF.

This clone was found once. The V call is TRBV27, the J call TRBJ2-2, with D perhaps given as TRBD1 or TRBD2 (6 bases each). The CDR3 loop spans 16 amino acids. The V gene's germline CDR1 is MNHEY and CDR2 SMNVEV (reference sequence). Trimming removed 4 bases from V and 8 bases from J, with 20 bases in between. As DNA, the CDR3 is TGTGCCAGCAGTTGGGGGGCAGGGGAAATAATAGGGGAGCTGTTTTTT. Translated: CASSWGAGEIIGELFF.

The chain links TRBV24-1 to TRBJ2-3; D perhaps matches TRBD2 (5 bases). Trimming cost V 3 bases and J 6 bases, with 15 bases left between them. Germline V gives CDR1 KGHDR, CDR2 SFDVKD. CDR3 size: 15 residues. DNA of the CDR3: TGTGCCACCAGTGATCCATCGGGGATTAAGGATACGCAGTATTTT. Translated, it gives CATSDPSGIKDTQYF.

The gene calls are TRBV24-1 and TRBJ2-1; 11 nucleotides match TRBD2. Per germline, CDR1 KGHDR and CDR2 SFDVKD. V dropped 5 bases and J dropped 5; count of bases not matched to a gene: 7. This CDR3 comprises 16 residues. The CDR3 sequence: CATSGPTSGENNEQFF. CDR3 in DNA: TGTGCCACCAGTGGTCCGACTAGCGGGGAGAACAATGAGCAGTTCTTC.

This clone was seen a few times. This chain joins TRBV19 and TRBJ2-3, with D unclear. The CDR3 covers 13 residues. Germline V gene data show CDR1 as LNHDA and CDR2 as SQIVND (reference sequence). V was shortened by 3 bases and J by 4 bases, with 8 bases between the two germline ends. The DNA of the CDR3 is TGTGCCAGTAGTATCGGGCTCGCAGATACGCAGTATTTT. It is translated as CASSIGLADTQYF.

This clone is a singleton in its sample. The V and J genes are TRBV5-1 and TRBJ2-1; 10 positions match TRBD2. The CDR3 sequence is 16 residues long. V shed 0 bases and J 2 bases; nucleotides not matched to a gene: 2. The germline gives CDR1 SGHRS, CDR2 YFSETQ. The CDR3 DNA is TGCGCCAGCAGCTTGGTAGCGGGGGGCACCTACAATGAGCAGTTCTTC. The encoded protein is CASSLVAGGTYNEQFF.

This clone was observed once. The chain is built from TRBV9 and TRBJ2-5; perhaps TRBD1 as D (5 bases). Germline V gives CDR1 SGDLS, CDR2 YYNGEE. This CDR3 region has 16 residues. Trimming took off 0 bases at V and 0 bases at J, with 12 bases between the two ends. Written as DNA, the CDR3 is TGTGCCAGCAGCGTAGGGGGCGGAACGTACCAAGAGACCCAGTACTTC. Its translation: CASSVGGGTYQETQYF. Using reference TRBV9 and TRBJ2-5 for the parts outside the CDR3, the full variable domain is DSGVTQTPKHLITATGQRVTLRCSPRSGDLSVYWYQQSLDQGLQFLIQYYNGEERAKGNILERFSAQQFPDLHSELNLSSLELGDSALYFCASSVGGGTYQETQYFGPGTRLLVL.

The CDR3 DNA sequence: TGTGCCAGCAGCAGAGAACTCGGGACGGCCAACTATGGCTACACCTTC. It encodes CASSRELGTANYGYTF. V usage is TRBV5-4 and J usage is TRBJ1-2, with D possibly matching TRBD1 (5 bases). Deletions cut 4 bases from V and 2 bases from J, with 18 bases between. This CDR3 region has 16 residues. Germline V gene sequence: CDR1 SGHNT, CDR2 YYREEE (reference sequence).

V is TRBV5-5 and J is TRBJ2-3; D remains ambiguous. Germline loops: CDR1 SGHKS, CDR2 YYEKEE (reference sequence). V was clipped by 0 bases and J by 1 base, with 9 bases between them. CDR3 length equals 15 residues. The CDR3, as DNA: TGTGCCAGCAGCTTGGCAGCTCGGGGCACAGATACGCAGTATTTT. It is translated as CASSLAARGTDTQYF.

This rearrangement joins TRBV5-1 to TRBJ1-6; 8 nucleotides agree with TRBD1. This CDR3 is built from 17 residues. Germline V gives CDR1 SGHRS, CDR2 YFSETQ. The V and J ends lost 4 bases and 6 bases, in that order; junction bases with no gene match: 12. CDR3: CASSPGQGAPSNSPLHF. The CDR3 DNA reads TGCGCCAGCAGCCCCGGGCAGGGGGCACCTAGTAATTCACCCCTCCACTTT.

J is TRBJ2-7 and V is TRBV10-2; TRBD1 is a possible D gene (6 bases). Germline CDR1 is WSHSY and CDR2 is SAAADI. V lost 5 bases, J lost 2 bases, and 10 bases lay in between. The CDR3 is made up of 13 amino acids. Here the CDR3 reads CASSINRAYEQYF. The CDR3, as DNA: TGCGCCAGCAGTATAAACAGGGCCTACGAGCAGTACTTC.

The V gene is TRBV13, the J gene TRBJ2-7, with 9 positions matching TRBD1. This CDR3 has 15 residues. V lost 2 bases and J lost 1; bases outside the gene matches: 3. Germline assignment: CDR1 PRHDT and CDR2 FYEKMQ (reference sequence). The CDR3 loop reads CASSLTGQGSYEQYF. CDR3 DNA sequence: TGTGCCAGCAGCTTAACGGGACAGGGTTCCTACGAGCAGTACTTC.

The CDR3 DNA follows: TGCAGTGCTAGTGGGGGGGACAGGGCATTTGCCGGGGAGCTGTTTTTT. It is translated as CSASGGDRAFAGELFF. The chain carries TRBV20-1 and TRBJ2-2; 9 positions agree with TRBD1. The CDR3 is 16 residues long. Per germline, CDR1 DFQATT and CDR2 SNEGSKA (reference sequence). The J segment lost 6 bases and the V segment lost 3 bases, leaving 11 bases of the junction unmatched.

The J gene is TRBJ2-7, the V gene TRBV27; D is uncertain. Germline CDR1 MNHEY, CDR2 SMNVEV (reference sequence). The CDR3 is made up of 13 amino acids. The V and J ends lost 0 bases and 3 bases respectively, with 6 bases between them. The CDR3 region has the DNA TGTGCCAGCAGTTTATCCCTCAACTACGAGCAGTACTTC. Translating gives CASSLSLNYEQYF.

This chain connects TRBV4-1 to TRBJ1-5; no clear D. Germline assignment: CDR1 MGHRA and CDR2 YSYEKL. The CDR3 has 15 residues. The V end was cut by 4 bases, the J end by 2 bases, with 12 bases between. The CDR3 loop is CASSPRAEGNQPQHF. Here the CDR3 DNA reads TGCGCCAGCAGCCCCCGGGCGGAGGGCAATCAGCCCCAGCATTTT.

The V and J genes are TRBV6-5 and TRBJ2-7; 7 bases align to TRBD1. The CDR3 consists of 13 residues. With 5 bases clipped from V and 2 bases from J, the junction kept 3 bases outside the gene matches. Germline V gene data show CDR1 as MNHEY and CDR2 as SVGAGI. The CDR3: CASSRQGTYEQYF. The CDR3 DNA is TGTGCCAGCAGTCGACAGGGAACCTACGAGCAGTACTTC.

CDR3 region: CASSWDRDQPQHF. DNA for the CDR3: TGTGCCAGCAGCTGGGACAGGGATCAGCCCCAGCATTTT. The chain links TRBV11-2 to TRBJ1-5; 9 bases are a match to TRBD1. The CDR3 contains 13 residues. J was trimmed by 5 bases and V by 4 bases; bases with no gene match: 0. Germline lookup yields CDR1 SGHAT and CDR2 FQNNGV.

CDR3 in DNA: TGCGCCAGCAGCTGGGCGCCGGACACTGAAGCTTTCTTT. Translating gives CASSWAPDTEAFF. The chain employs TRBV5-1 and TRBJ1-1; D not resolved. The V end was cut by 3 bases, the J end by 3 bases, with 9 bases between. The CDR3 contains 13 residues. CDR1 SGHRS and CDR2 YFSETQ come from the germline V gene.

The chain links TRBV6-1 to TRBJ1-2; possibly TRBD1 for D (5 bases). The CDR3 sequence is 16 residues long. With 1 base removed from V and 5 bases from J, the gap between germline ends came to 17 bases. Germline CDR1 is MNHNS and CDR2 is SASEGT. CDR3 DNA sequence: TGTGCCAGCAGTGAAGAGGGCATAGGGGTTTTTTATGGCTACACCTTC. It specifies CASSEEGIGVFYGYTF.

The J gene is TRBJ1-2, the V gene TRBV6-5; TRBD1 might be the D (6 bases). This CDR3 has 13 residues. Germline V lookup: CDR1 MNHEY, CDR2 SVGAGI. The V gene lost 0 bases and the J gene lost 7 bases, with 9 bases spanning the gap. CDR3 DNA sequence: TGTGCCAGCAGTTACTCATCAGGGGTTGGCTACACCTTC. Its protein is CASSYSSGVGYTF.

The chain recombines TRBV27 with TRBJ1-2; the D gene is possibly TRBD1 (5 bases). The CDR3 has 13 amino acids. V lost 2 bases, J lost 5 bases, and 9 bases lay in between. In germline, CDR1 is MNHEY, CDR2 SMNVEV (reference sequence). CDR3 protein: CASSLGGGYGYTF. In nucleotides, the CDR3 is TGTGCCAGCAGTTTAGGGGGAGGGTATGGCTACACCTTC.

This chain links TRBV3-1 (or the pseudogene TRBV3-2) with TRBJ1-2; a possible D gene is TRBD1 (6 bases). The CDR3 sequence is 13 residues long. Germline V gene sequence: CDR1 LGHDT, CDR2 YNNKEL (reference sequence). Deletions cut 1 base from V and 8 bases from J, with 11 bases between. CDR3 nucleotides: TGTGCCAGCAGCCAAGGGCAGGGGCTGGGCTACACCTTC. It encodes CASSQGQGLGYTF.

The chain carries TRBV29-1 and TRBJ2-1; 8 nucleotides line up with TRBD1. CDR3 length: 15 residues. V shed 3 bases, J shed 7 bases, and the junction held 11 bases outside the gene matches. The V gene's germline CDR1 is SQVTM and CDR2 ANQGSEA. The CDR3 protein is CSVESGQGWWNEQFF. The CDR3 coding sequence is TGCAGCGTTGAGAGTGGACAGGGCTGGTGGAATGAGCAGTTCTTC.